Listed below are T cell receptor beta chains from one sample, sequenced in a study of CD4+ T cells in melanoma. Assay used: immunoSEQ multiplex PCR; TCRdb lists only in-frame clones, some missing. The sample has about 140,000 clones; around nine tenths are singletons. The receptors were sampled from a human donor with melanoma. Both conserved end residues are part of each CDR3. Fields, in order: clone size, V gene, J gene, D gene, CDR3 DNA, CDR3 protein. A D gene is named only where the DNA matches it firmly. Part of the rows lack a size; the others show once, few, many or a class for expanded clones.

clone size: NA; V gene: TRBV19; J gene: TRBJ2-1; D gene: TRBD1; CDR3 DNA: TGTGCCAGTAGGCCCGGGACAGGGGGTGTCAATGAGCAGTTCTTC; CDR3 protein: CASRPGTGGVNEQFF
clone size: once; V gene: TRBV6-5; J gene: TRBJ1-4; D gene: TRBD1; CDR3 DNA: TGTGCCAGCAGTCGACGCGGACAGGGGTTTGAAAAACTGTTTTTT; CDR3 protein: CASSRRGQGFEKLFF
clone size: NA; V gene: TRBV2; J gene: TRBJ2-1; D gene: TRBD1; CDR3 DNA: TGTGCCAGCAACACAGTAGGGGGCACCTACAATGAGCAGTTCTTC; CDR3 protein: CASNTVGGTYNEQFF
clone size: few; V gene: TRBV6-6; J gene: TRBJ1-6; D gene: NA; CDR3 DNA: TGTGCCAGCAGTTACAGGGGCGGGGCGCAGAATTCACCCCTCCACTTT; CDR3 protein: CASSYRGGAQNSPLHF
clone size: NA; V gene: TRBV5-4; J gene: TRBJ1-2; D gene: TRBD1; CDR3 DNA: TGTGCCAGCAGCCCCCCGGGACAGAGAATTATGTTGGGCTACACCTTC; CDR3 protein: CASSPPGQRIMLGYTF
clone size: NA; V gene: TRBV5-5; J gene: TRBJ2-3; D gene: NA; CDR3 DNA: TGTGCCAGCAGCGGTGACATCAGTTCGAGAGATACGCAGTATTTT; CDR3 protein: CASSGDISSRDTQYF
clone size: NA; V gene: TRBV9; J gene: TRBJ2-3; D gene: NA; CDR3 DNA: TGTGCCAGCAGCGCCAGTTCGACGGGGGGCAGAGATACGCAGTATTTT; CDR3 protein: CASSASSTGGRDTQYF
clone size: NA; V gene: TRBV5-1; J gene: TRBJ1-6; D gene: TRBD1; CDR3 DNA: TGCGCCAGCAGGTCCGGGACAGGGATCGATAATTCACCCCTCCACTTT; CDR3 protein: CASRSGTGIDNSPLHF
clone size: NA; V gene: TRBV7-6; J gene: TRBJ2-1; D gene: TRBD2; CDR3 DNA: TGTGCCAGCAGCTTAGATGCGGGGGGAGATTACAATGAGCAGTTCTTC; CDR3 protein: CASSLDAGGDYNEQFF
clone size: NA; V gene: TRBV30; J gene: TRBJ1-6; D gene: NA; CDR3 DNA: TGTGCCTGGAAGACCGCGTGGGCGGGCCGACGGGGTTCACCCCTCCACTTT; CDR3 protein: CAWKTAWAGRRGSPLHF
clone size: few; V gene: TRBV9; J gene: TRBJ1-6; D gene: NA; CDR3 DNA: TGTGCCAGCAGCGTATCAACAGGCGCGAATTCACCCCTCCACTTT; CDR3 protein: CASSVSTGANSPLHF
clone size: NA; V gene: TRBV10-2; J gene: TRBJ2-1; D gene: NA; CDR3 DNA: TGCGCCACCAACAGGGACCGATACAATGAGCAGTTCTTC; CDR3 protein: CATNRDRYNEQFF
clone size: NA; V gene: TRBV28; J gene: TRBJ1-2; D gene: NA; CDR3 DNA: TGTGCCAGCAGTTTATCAGGGCGCTACACCTTC; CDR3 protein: CASSLSGRYTF
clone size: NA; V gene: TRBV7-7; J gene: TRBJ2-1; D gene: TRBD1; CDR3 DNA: TGTGCTAGCAGCTTAGGCAGGGACAGGGAGCAGTTCTTC; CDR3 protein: CASSLGRDREQFF
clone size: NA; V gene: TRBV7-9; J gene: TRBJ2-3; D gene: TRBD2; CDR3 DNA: TGTGCCAGCAGCTTAACGGGGGGGCAGGTGGATACGCAGTATTTT; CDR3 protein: CASSLTGGQVDTQYF
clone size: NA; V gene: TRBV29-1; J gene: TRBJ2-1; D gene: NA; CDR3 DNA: TGCAGCGTTGGGGTGACAGCCGATGAGCAGTTCTTC; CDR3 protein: CSVGVTADEQFF
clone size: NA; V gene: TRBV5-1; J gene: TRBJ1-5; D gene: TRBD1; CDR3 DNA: TGCGCCAGCAGCCCAGGACAGGGCGGGAGCAATCAGCCCCAGCATTTT; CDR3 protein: CASSPGQGGSNQPQHF
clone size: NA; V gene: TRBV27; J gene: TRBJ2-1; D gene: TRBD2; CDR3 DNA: TGTGCCAGCAGTTTGCGGGGGGGCAGTTATGAGCAGTTCTTC; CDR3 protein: CASSLRGGSYEQFF
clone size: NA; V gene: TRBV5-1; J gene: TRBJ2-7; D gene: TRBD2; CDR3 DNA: TGCGCCAGCAGCTCCACTAGCGCCTCCTACGAGCAGTACTTC; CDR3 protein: CASSSTSASYEQYF
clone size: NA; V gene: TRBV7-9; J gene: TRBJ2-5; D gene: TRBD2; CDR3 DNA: TGTGCCAGCAGCTTAGGTCTAGCGGGGGGCCACCAAGAGACCCAGTACTTC; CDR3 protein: CASSLGLAGGHQETQYF
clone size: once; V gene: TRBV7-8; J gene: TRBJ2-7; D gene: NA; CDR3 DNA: TGTGCCAGCAGCTACCGGGACACGCGAGGCGAGCAGTACTTC; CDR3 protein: CASSYRDTRGEQYF
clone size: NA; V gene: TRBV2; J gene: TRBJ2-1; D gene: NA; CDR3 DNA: TGTGCCAGCGGAGTAGGATTTAACAATGAGCAGTTCTTC; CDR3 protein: CASGVGFNNEQFF
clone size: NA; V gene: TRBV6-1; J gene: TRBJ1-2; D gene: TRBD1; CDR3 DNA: TGTGCCAGCAGTGAAGCCCACAGGGGAAAGGTCTATGGCTACACCTTC; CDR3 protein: CASSEAHRGKVYGYTF